Presented here are 6 T cell receptor beta chains from one specimen sequenced in a study of blood T cell repertoires in COVID-19. Only in-frame clones appear in the TCRdb table, and some are missing; sequencing was by immunoSEQ multiplex PCR. Altogether 270,000 or so clones are present, about 89% being singletons, with the ten largest covering 8.5% to 9%. Input material: peripheral blood. These receptors all stem from a man aged 40-55 years with active or convalescent COVID-19.

This clone was detected only once. The chain links TRBV5-8 to TRBJ1-2; D remains unclear. The CDR3 runs 13 residues. V gave up 1 base and J gave up 4 bases, with 8 bases separating them. Per germline, CDR1 SGHTS and CDR2 YDEGEE. DNA for the CDR3: TGTGCCAGCAGCTTGATGGCCCCCTATGGCTACACCTTC. Its translation is CASSLMAPYGYTF.

The rearrangement uses TRBV5-1 and TRBJ2-7, with TRBD1 matching 8 bases. This CDR3 has 13 amino acids. Germline CDR1 and CDR2: SGHRS and YFSETQ. V dropped 4 bases and J dropped 2; count of bases not matched to a gene: 2. The CDR3 bases are TGCGCCAGCAGCCTACAGGGGGCCTACGAGCAGTACTTC. It specifies CASSLQGAYEQYF.

This chain joins TRBV24-1 and TRBJ2-1; D may be TRBD2 (6 bases). V was trimmed by 4 bases and J by 8 bases, leaving 20 bases between them. Germline V gene sequence: CDR1 KGHDR, CDR2 SFDVKD. The CDR3 is 16 amino acids. The CDR3 loop is CATSDLRGGTGDEQFF. CDR3 DNA sequence: TGTGCCACCAGTGACCTGCGGGGCGGGACTGGGGATGAGCAGTTCTTC.

J is TRBJ1-6 and V is TRBV30; 11 positions agree with TRBD1. The germline V gene has CDR1 GTSNPN and CDR2 SVGIG (reference sequence). Trimming removed 4 bases from V and 8 bases from J; junction bases left unmatched: 1. CDR3 size: 13 residues. CDR3 DNA sequence: TGTGCCTGGATGGGACAGGGGGATTCACCCCTCCACTTT. Translation: CAWMGQGDSPLHF.

This clone was observed a few times. The gene calls are TRBV2 and TRBJ2-2; 8 bases map to TRBD1. This CDR3 region has 15 residues. Germline loops: CDR1 SNHLY, CDR2 FYNNEI. The J segment lost 2 bases and the V segment lost 5 bases, leaving 4 bases of the junction unmatched. The CDR3 loop reads CASSTGGGNTGELFF. The CDR3 bases are TGTGCCAGCAGTACAGGGGGTGGAAACACCGGGGAGCTGTTTTTT. The full variable domain, its missing parts supplied by reference TRBV2 and TRBJ2-2, is EPEVTQTPSHQVTQMGQEVILRCVPISNHLYFYWYRQILGQKVEFLVSFYNNEISEKSEIFDDQFSVERPDGSNFTLKIRSTKLEDSAMYFCASSTGGGNTGELFFGEGSRLTVL.

The chain links TRBV19 to TRBJ1-2, with 11 bases identical to TRBD1. Losses at the gene ends were 5 bases for V and 5 bases for J; bases not matched to a gene: 7. The length of the CDR3 is 15 residues. Looked up from germline, CDR1 is LNHDA and CDR2 is SQIVND (reference sequence). This chain's CDR3 is CASSSRTGGAYGYTF. The CDR3, as DNA: TGTGCCAGTAGTTCAAGGACAGGGGGCGCATATGGCTACACCTTC.